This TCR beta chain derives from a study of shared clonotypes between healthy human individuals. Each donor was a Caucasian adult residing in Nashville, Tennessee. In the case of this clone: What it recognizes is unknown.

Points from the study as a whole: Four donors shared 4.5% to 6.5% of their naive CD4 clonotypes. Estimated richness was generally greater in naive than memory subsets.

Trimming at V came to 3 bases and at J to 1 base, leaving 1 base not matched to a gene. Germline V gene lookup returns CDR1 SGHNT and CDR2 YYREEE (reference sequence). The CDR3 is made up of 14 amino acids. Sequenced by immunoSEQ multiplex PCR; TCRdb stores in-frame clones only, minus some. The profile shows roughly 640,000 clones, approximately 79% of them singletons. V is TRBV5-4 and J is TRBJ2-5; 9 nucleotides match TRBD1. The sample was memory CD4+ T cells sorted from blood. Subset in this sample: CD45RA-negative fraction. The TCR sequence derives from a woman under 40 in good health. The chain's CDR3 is CASSSGQGQETQYF. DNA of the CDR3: TGTGCCAGCAGCTCGGGACAGGGCCAAGAGACCCAGTACTTC.